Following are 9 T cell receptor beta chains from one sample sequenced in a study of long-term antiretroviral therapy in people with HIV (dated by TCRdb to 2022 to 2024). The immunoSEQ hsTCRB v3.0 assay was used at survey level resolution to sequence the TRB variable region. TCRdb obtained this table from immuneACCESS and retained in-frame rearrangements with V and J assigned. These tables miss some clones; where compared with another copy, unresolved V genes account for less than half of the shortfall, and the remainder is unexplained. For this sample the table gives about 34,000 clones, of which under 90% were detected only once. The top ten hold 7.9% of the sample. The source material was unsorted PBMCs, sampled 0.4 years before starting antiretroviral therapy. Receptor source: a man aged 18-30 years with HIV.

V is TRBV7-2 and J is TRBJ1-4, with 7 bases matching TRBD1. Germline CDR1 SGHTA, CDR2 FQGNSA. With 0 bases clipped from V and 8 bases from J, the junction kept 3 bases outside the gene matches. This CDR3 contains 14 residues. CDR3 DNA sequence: TGTGCCAGCAGCTTAGCAGGGGGCAGAGAAAAACTGTTTTTT. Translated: CASSLAGGREKLFF.

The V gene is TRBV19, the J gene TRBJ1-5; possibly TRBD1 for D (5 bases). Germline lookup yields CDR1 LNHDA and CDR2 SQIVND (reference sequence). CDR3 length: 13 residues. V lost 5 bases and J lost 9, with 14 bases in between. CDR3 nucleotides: TGTGCCAGTAGTCTTCCCCCGGGGGGGCCCCAGCATTTT. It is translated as CASSLPPGGPQHF.

CDR3 residues: CSVEVPGQGRDTEAFF. The CDR3 region has the DNA TGCAGCGTTGAAGTCCCGGGACAGGGTCGAGACACTGAAGCTTTCTTT. The V gene is TRBV29-1, the J gene TRBJ1-1; 9 bases agree with TRBD1. Germline V gene sequence: CDR1 SQVTM, CDR2 ANQGSEA. V gave up 1 base and J gave up 3 bases; unmatched junction bases: 9. CDR3 length: 16 amino acids.

In nucleotides, the CDR3 is TGTGCCAGCAGCCCGGACCCACGTGGCATTCAGTACTTC. It specifies CASSPDPRGIQYF. J is TRBJ2-4 and V is TRBV7-3, with D uncertain. V lost 5 bases and J lost 9, with 14 bases in between. The CDR3 spans 13 residues. Germline V gene sequence: CDR1 SGHTA, CDR2 FQGTGA.

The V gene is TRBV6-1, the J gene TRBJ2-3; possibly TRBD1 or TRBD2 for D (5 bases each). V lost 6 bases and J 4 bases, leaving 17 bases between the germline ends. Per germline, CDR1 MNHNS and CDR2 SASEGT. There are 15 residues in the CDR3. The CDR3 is CASRGAGARPDTQYF. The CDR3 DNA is TGTGCCAGCAGAGGAGCCGGGGCTCGGCCAGATACGCAGTATTTT.

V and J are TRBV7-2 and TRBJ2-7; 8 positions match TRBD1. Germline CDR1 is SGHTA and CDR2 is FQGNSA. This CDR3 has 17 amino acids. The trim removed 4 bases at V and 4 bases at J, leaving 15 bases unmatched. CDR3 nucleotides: TGTGCCAGCAGCTCCTCTAGGTTGGGGACAGGAGGGTACGAGCAGTACTTC. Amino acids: CASSSSRLGTGGYEQYF.

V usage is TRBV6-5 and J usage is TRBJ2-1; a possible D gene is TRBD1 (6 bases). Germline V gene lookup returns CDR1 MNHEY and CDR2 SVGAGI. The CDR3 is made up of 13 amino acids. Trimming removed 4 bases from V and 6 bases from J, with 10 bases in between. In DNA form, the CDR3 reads TGTGCCAGCAGTTGGGGGCGGATCAATGAGCAGTTCTTC. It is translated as CASSWGRINEQFF.

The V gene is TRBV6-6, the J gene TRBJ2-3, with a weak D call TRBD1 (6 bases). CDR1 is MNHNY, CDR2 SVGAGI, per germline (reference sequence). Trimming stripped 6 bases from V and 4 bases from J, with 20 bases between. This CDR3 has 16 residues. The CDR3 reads CASRKQGLPGADTQYF. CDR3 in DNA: TGTGCCAGCAGAAAGCAGGGGCTCCCCGGGGCAGATACGCAGTATTTT.

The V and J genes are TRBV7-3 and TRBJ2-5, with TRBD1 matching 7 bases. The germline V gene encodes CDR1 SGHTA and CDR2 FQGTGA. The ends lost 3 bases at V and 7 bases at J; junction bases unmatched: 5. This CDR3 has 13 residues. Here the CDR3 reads CASSFDRAGTQYF. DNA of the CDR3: TGTGCCAGCAGCTTCGACAGGGCGGGGACCCAGTACTTC.